One sample yielded the 24 T cell receptor beta chains listed below, sequenced in a study of T cells of healthy individuals. In TCRdb, the 5' RACE reads were re-called with MiXCR into one record per CDR3 protein. Among 60,000 to 80,000 distinct CDR3 sequences listed, 15% to 20% were seen once. The origin of the receptors is a human donor in good health.

This clonotype came up many times. The V gene is TRBV5-6, the J gene TRBJ1-5; D not certain. CDR3 length: 16 amino acids. The ends were cut back, 3 bases at V and 0 bases at J, with 13 bases in the middle. From germline, CDR1 is SGHDT and CDR2 YYEEEE. CDR3 nucleotides: TGTGCCAGCAGCTATCAACCCGGAAGTAGCAATCAGCCCCAGCATTTT. Its protein is CASSYQPGSSNQPQHF.

This chain uses TRBV6-1 with TRBJ1-1, with D possibly matching TRBD1 (6 bases). Germline-derived CDR1 and CDR2 are MNHNS and SASEGT. This CDR3 is 13 amino acids long. Trimming pared 5 bases from V and 8 bases from J, leaving 15 bases between. This CDR3 reads CASSLRTAVEAFF. The DNA of the CDR3 is TGTGCCAGCAGTCTACGGACAGCGGTAGAAGCTTTCTTT.

Only a few counts were recorded for this clonotype. The chain is built from TRBV3-1 and TRBJ2-7; D is ambiguous. CDR1 and CDR2 from the germline V gene are LGHDT and YNNKEL (reference sequence). The ends were cut back, 1 base at V and 0 bases at J, with 4 bases in the middle. The CDR3 has 13 residues. CDR3 bases: TGTGCCAGCAGCCAAGCCCCCTCCTACGAGCAGTACTTC. Residues: CASSQAPSYEQYF.

This clonotype was seen more than once but under ten times. This chain uses TRBV18 with TRBJ1-1; TRBD1 aligns across 9 bases. V was clipped by 10 bases and J by 0 bases; unmatched bases: 6. The CDR3 runs 14 residues. Germline V CDR1 and CDR2: KGHSH, LQKENI. The CDR3 nucleotides read TGTGCCACCCGGGGGACAGGGATGAACACTGAAGCTTTCTTT. Protein: CATRGTGMNTEAFF.

This clonotype was seen only a few times. The V gene is TRBV28, the J gene TRBJ2-7; D unresolved. This CDR3 comprises 10 residues. The V and J ends lost 2 bases and 5 bases respectively, with 1 base between them. CDR1 and CDR2 (germline): MDHEN, SYDVKM. The CDR3 region is CASSLHEQYF. The DNA of the CDR3 is TGTGCCAGCAGTTTACACGAGCAGTACTTC. The whole variable domain, remainder taken from reference TRBV28 and TRBJ2-7, is DVKVTQSSRYLVKRTGEKVFLECVQDMDHENMFWYRQDPGLGLRLIYFSYDVKMKEKGDIPEGYSVSREKKERFSLILESASTNQTSMYLCASSLHEQYFGPGTRLTVT.

This clonotype has only a few counts. V and J are TRBV7-9 and TRBJ2-3; D perhaps matches TRBD1 (6 bases). Between the trimmed V and J ends, which lost 5 bases and 2 bases, there was a span of 20 bases. The CDR3 runs 17 residues. Per germline, CDR1 SEHNR and CDR2 FQNEAQ (reference sequence). CDR3 in amino acids: CASSLTDRRHSTDTQYF. The DNA of the CDR3 is TGTGCCAGCAGCCTGACTGACAGGAGACATTCCACAGATACGCAGTATTTT.

CDR3 protein: CASSLLRENQPQHF. The CDR3 nucleotides read TGTGCCAGCAGCTTGTTGAGAGAAAATCAGCCCCAGCATTTT. The chain carries TRBV7-2 and TRBJ1-5; unclear D gene. V lost 3 bases to trimming and J lost 4 bases, with 10 bases between them. The CDR3 runs 14 residues. The germline CDR1 and CDR2 sequences are SGHTA and FQGNSA.

This clonotype turned up a few times. The chain uses TRBV4-1 and TRBJ1-1, with TRBD1 matching over 7 bases. V was pared by 3 bases and J by 4 bases, with 5 bases of the junction left unmatched. Germline CDR1 is MGHRA and CDR2 is YSYEKL. There are 14 residues in the CDR3. CDR3 sequence reads: CASSQPDRATEAFF. For the CDR3, the DNA is TGCGCCAGCAGCCAGCCCGACAGGGCCACTGAAGCTTTCTTT.

By share, this clonotype counts as medium-sized. This chain connects TRBV20-1 to TRBJ1-1; D perhaps matches TRBD1 (6 bases). Germline loops: CDR1 DFQATT, CDR2 SNEGSKA (reference sequence). This CDR3 spans 16 amino acids. The germline V and J ends were trimmed by 0 bases and 1 base, with 15 bases remaining between them. CDR3 in DNA: TGCAGTGCTAGAGATCGAACACAGGGACAGAACACTGAAGCTTTCTTT. Translated, it gives CSARDRTQGQNTEAFF.

V is TRBV5-5 and J is TRBJ1-5; 7 bases match TRBD1. This CDR3 is 15 amino acids long. Unmatched junction bases numbered 4, after V lost 4 bases and J lost 0 bases. Germline-derived CDR1 and CDR2 are SGHKS and YYEKEE (reference sequence). The CDR3 coding sequence is TGTGCCAGCAGCGTGGGACAGCATAGCAATCAGCCCCAGCATTTT. Protein sequence: CASSVGQHSNQPQHF.

This clonotype was seen many times. The gene calls are TRBV6-2 or TRBV6-3 and TRBJ2-1; 7 positions match TRBD1. The CDR3 runs 14 residues. The germline CDR1 and CDR2 sequences are MNHEY and SVGEGT. The junction had 6 bases not matched to a gene; V was cut back by 3 bases and J by 7 bases. In DNA, the CDR3 is TGTGCCAGCAGTTATTTGACAGGGCGTAATGAGCAGTTCTTC. It is translated as CASSYLTGRNEQFF.

This clonotype has more than one count but fewer than ten. The chain combines TRBV7-2 with TRBJ1-2; no clear D. Germline V gives CDR1 SGHTA, CDR2 FQGNSA. V was pared by 5 bases and J by 0 bases, with 7 bases between. This CDR3 spans 13 amino acids. CDR3 loop: CASSPSTNYGYTF. The CDR3 DNA follows: TGTGCCAGCAGCCCTAGTACTAACTATGGCTACACCTTC.

This clonotype has only a few counts. This rearrangement joins TRBV5-1 to TRBJ1-2, with D unresolved. Trimming cost V 1 base and J 6 bases, with 10 bases left between them. This CDR3 is built from 13 residues. The germline V gene has CDR1 SGHRS and CDR2 YFSETQ. CDR3 coding DNA: TGCGCCAGCAGCTTGAATAGCCGGGATGGCTACACCTTC. Translated, it gives CASSLNSRDGYTF.

This sequence joins TRBV6-2 or TRBV6-3 and TRBJ2-5, with TRBD1 as a possible D gene (5 bases). The V gene's germline CDR1 is MNHEY and CDR2 SVGEGT. V lost 7 bases to trimming and J lost 3 bases, with 12 bases between them. This CDR3 comprises 13 residues. The CDR3 nucleotides read TGTGCCAGCAAGCCGGCAGGGAAAGAGACCCAGTACTTC. Its translation: CASKPAGKETQYF.

V usage is TRBV12-3 or TRBV12-4 and J usage is TRBJ1-2, with D perhaps matching TRBD1 (6 bases). The CDR3 runs to 13 residues. Trimming stripped 6 bases from V and 7 bases from J, with 15 bases between. CDR3 region: CASSPVGAPGYTF. In DNA form, the CDR3 reads TGTGCCAGCAGCCCTGTGGGGGCGCCTGGCTACACCTTC.

This chain connects TRBV7-8 to TRBJ2-1; 11 bases map to TRBD2. The CDR3 has 16 amino acids. Germline V gene lookup returns CDR1 SGHVS and CDR2 FQNEAQ. V trimming: 2 bases; J trimming: 7 bases; junction bases outside the gene matches: 7. The CDR3 sequence: CASSLTGTSGWNEQFF. The DNA of the CDR3 is TGTGCCAGCAGCTTAACCGGGACTAGCGGTTGGAATGAGCAGTTCTTC.

The rearrangement links TRBV2 to TRBJ1-1; D is perhaps TRBD1 (6 bases). V lost 6 bases and J lost 5, with 16 bases in between. This CDR3 is built from 14 residues. Germline loops: CDR1 SNHLY, CDR2 FYNNEI. The CDR3 bases are TGTGCCAGCAGACGCGACAGGTCTCTAACTGAAGCTTTCTTT. It codes for CASRRDRSLTEAFF.

This clonotype was seen more than once but under ten times. J is TRBJ2-7 and V is TRBV5-1; 9 bases match TRBD1. V lost 3 bases and J lost 5; bases outside the gene matches: 9. The CDR3 runs to 15 residues. CDR1 and CDR2 from the germline V gene are SGHRS and YFSETQ. The CDR3 loop is CASSSMGQGVDEQYF. The CDR3 coding sequence is TGCGCCAGCAGCTCCATGGGACAGGGCGTTGACGAGCAGTACTTC.

This clonotype was seen only a few times. The CDR3 reads CSARTGVSYEQYF. The CDR3 DNA reads TGCAGTGCTAGAACCGGGGTCTCCTACGAGCAGTACTTC. The chain is built from TRBV20-1 and TRBJ2-7, with D perhaps matching TRBD2 (5 bases). V lost 2 bases and J 0 bases, leaving 8 bases between the germline ends. CDR1 and CDR2 from the germline V gene are DFQATT and SNEGSKA (reference sequence). This CDR3 region has 13 residues.

The gene calls are TRBV4-1 and TRBJ2-5, with a weak D call TRBD2 (6 bases). The CDR3 length is 13 residues. Germline assignment: CDR1 MGHRA and CDR2 YSYEKL. Trimming took off 4 bases at V and 5 bases at J, with 11 bases between the two ends. CDR3: CASSRGGLETQYF. As DNA, the CDR3 is TGCGCCAGCAGCCGCGGAGGGCTCGAGACCCAGTACTTC.

This clonotype has at least ten counts. The chain recombines TRBV10-3 with TRBJ1-5; possible D gene TRBD1, 5 bases. Trimming left V 4 bases short and J 7 bases short, with 14 bases between. Germline CDR1 is ENHRY and CDR2 is SYGVKD. The CDR3 covers 14 residues. The CDR3 sequence: CAISAQGNYQPQHF. CDR3 nucleotide sequence: TGTGCCATCAGTGCTCAGGGTAATTACCAGCCCCAGCATTTT.

The chain carries TRBV3-1 and TRBJ1-2, with TRBD1 matching 9 bases. Germline V gene sequence: CDR1 LGHDT, CDR2 YNNKEL (reference sequence). The V gene end was trimmed by 4 bases and the J gene end by 7 bases; junction bases not matched to a gene: 4. The CDR3 length is 13 residues. CDR3 sequence (DNA): TGTGCCAGCAGCCTCGGACAGGGGAGTGGCTACACCTTC. Translating it yields CASSLGQGSGYTF.

The chain employs TRBV19 and TRBJ2-3; no definite D call. CDR3 size: 15 residues. Germline loops: CDR1 LNHDA, CDR2 SQIVND (reference sequence). V shed 11 bases and J shed 0 bases, with 18 bases lying between them. The CDR3 DNA sequence: TGTGCCTCAAAGGAAGGGTCTGCGAGCACAGATACGCAGTATTTT. Translated, it gives CASKEGSASTDTQYF.

This sequence joins TRBV7-2 and TRBJ2-1; 12 bases agree with TRBD2. Trimming took 0 bases from V and 8 from J; bases not matched to a gene: 14. This CDR3 is built from 19 residues. Germline V gives CDR1 SGHTA, CDR2 FQGNSA. The CDR3 reads CASSLAYSLAGGPSHEQFF. In DNA form, the CDR3 reads TGTGCCAGCAGCTTAGCGTACTCCCTAGCGGGAGGGCCTAGCCATGAGCAGTTCTTC. Variable domain in full (rest from reference TRBV7-2 and TRBJ2-1): GAGVSQSPSNKVTEKGKDVELRCDPISGHTALYWYRQSLGQGLEFLIYFQGNSAPDKSGLPSDRFSAERTGGSVSTLTIQRTQQEDSAVYLCASSLAYSLAGGPSHEQFFGPGTRLTVL.